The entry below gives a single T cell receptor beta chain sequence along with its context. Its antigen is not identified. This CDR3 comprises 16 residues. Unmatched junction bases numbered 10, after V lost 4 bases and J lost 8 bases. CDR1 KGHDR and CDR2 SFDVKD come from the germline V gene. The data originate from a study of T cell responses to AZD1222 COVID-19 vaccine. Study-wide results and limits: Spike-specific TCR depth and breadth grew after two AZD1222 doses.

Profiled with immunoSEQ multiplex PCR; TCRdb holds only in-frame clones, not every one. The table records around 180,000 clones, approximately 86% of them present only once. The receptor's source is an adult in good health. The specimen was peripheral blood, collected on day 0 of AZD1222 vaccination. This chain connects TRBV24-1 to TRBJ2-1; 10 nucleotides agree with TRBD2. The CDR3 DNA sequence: TGTGCCACCAGTGAAGGGGGGGCTAGCGGGAGTGATGAGCAGTTCTTC. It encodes CATSEGGASGSDEQFF.